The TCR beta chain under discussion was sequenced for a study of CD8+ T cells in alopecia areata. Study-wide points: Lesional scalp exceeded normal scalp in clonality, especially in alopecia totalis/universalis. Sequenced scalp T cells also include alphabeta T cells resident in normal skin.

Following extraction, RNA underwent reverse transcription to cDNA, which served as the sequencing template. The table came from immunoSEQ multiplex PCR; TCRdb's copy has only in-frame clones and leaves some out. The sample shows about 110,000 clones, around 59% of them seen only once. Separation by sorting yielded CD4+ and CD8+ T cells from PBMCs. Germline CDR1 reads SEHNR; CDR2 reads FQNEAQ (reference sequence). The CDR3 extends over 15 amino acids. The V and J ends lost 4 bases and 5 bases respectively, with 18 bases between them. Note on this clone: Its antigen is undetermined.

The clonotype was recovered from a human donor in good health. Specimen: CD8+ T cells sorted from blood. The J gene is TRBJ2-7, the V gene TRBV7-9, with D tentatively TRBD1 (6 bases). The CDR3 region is CASSSPPTGGHEQYF. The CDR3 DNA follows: TGTGCCAGCAGCTCCCCGCCGACAGGCGGTCACGAGCAGTACTTC.